What follows are 10 T cell receptor beta chains derived from one specimen sequenced in a study of PD-1 blockade in classical Hodgkin lymphoma (dated by TCRdb to about 2020). The time point label corresponds to: cycle 2 day 1 (C2D1) of nivolumab. All trial patients had relapsed after autologous stem cell transplantation, with cohorts A, B and C differing in prior brentuximab vedotin exposure. Library preparation was by the immunoSEQ multiplex PCR assay. As stored in TCRdb, this immuneACCESS dataset retains in-frame rearrangements with V and J assigned. A fraction of the clones does not appear; measured against another copy, unresolved V genes explain less than half of the discrepancy, and the remainder lacks a known reason. This sample gives around 99,000 clones in total; roughly 81% of them show up just once. The ten largest clones capture approximately 15% of the sample. Specimen: peripheral blood mononuclear cells (PBMCs), collected before the second cycle of nivolumab. Source of these receptors: a human donor with classical Hodgkin lymphoma.

The rearrangement links TRBV19 to TRBJ2-4, with a weak D call TRBD1 (6 bases). Trimming pared 4 bases from V and 5 bases from J, leaving 12 bases between. Germline CDR1 reads LNHDA; CDR2 reads SQIVND (reference sequence). There are 14 residues in the CDR3. Here the CDR3 DNA reads TGTGCCAGTAGTAGGACAGCCTCGGAAAACATTCAGTACTTC. Translation gives CASSRTASENIQYF.

This clone has just one count. This rearrangement joins TRBV30 to TRBJ1-2, with D unclear. The CDR3 has 12 amino acids. From germline, CDR1 is GTSNPN and CDR2 SVGIG (reference sequence). Trimming removed 5 bases at V and 1 base at J, with 8 bases between. DNA for the CDR3: TGTGCCTGGGAGGCCAATAACTATGGCTACACCTTC. Residues: CAWEANNYGYTF.

The chain joins TRBV30 to TRBJ1-5; 7 positions agree with TRBD1. The CDR3 covers 15 residues. The germline gives CDR1 GTSNPN, CDR2 SVGIG (reference sequence). J was trimmed by 1 base and V by 1 base; bases with no gene match: 4. CDR3 sequence: CAWSGMTGSNQPQHF. Here the CDR3 DNA reads TGTGCCTGGAGTGGAATGACAGGGAGCAATCAGCCCCAGCATTTT.

The V call is TRBV10-2, the J call TRBJ1-1; D is unresolved. The CDR3 extends over 14 amino acids. CDR1 and CDR2 (germline): WSHSY, SAAADI. Trimming removed 0 bases at V and 1 base at J, with 6 bases between. This CDR3 reads CASSESYRNTEAFF. The CDR3 region has the DNA TGCGCCAGCAGTGAGTCATACAGGAACACTGAAGCTTTCTTT.

The V gene is TRBV4-1, the J gene TRBJ1-4; D not certain. The V end was cut by 7 bases, the J end by 8 bases, with 14 bases between. Per germline, CDR1 MGHRA and CDR2 YSYEKL. CDR3 length: 13 amino acids. For the CDR3, the DNA is TGCGCCAGCAACGGGGAGATAGAGGAAAAACTGTTTTTT. Protein product: CASNGEIEEKLFF.

This chain links TRBV6-6 with TRBJ2-3; 11 bases match TRBD1. There are 16 residues in the CDR3. Germline assignment: CDR1 MNHNY and CDR2 SVGAGI (reference sequence). Losses at the gene ends were 6 bases for V and 8 bases for J; bases not matched to a gene: 13. In DNA form, the CDR3 reads TGTGCCAGCAGCGACCCGTCGGACAGGGGGCGAGGTACGCAGTATTTT. This codes for CASSDPSDRGRGTQYF.

V usage is TRBV7-2 and J usage is TRBJ2-6; TRBD1 might be the D (7 bases). The CDR3 length is 18 residues. V lost 6 bases and J 0 bases, leaving 18 bases between the germline ends. The germline CDR1 and CDR2 sequences are SGHTA and FQGNSA. The CDR3, as DNA: TGTGCCAGCAGGCATAGCCAGGGGGGTCCCTCTGGGGCCAACGTCCTGACTTTC. Translation: CASRHSQGGPSGANVLTF.

The genes are TRBV5-1 and TRBJ2-2, with D hard to call. The CDR3 is made up of 14 amino acids. V lost 0 bases to trimming and J lost 7 bases, with 10 bases between them. Germline V gene lookup returns CDR1 SGHRS and CDR2 YFSETQ. The CDR3 spells CASSLEYSLGELFF. The CDR3 DNA follows: TGCGCCAGCAGCTTGGAGTACTCCCTCGGGGAGCTGTTTTTT.

This rearrangement joins TRBV30 to TRBJ1-5; D is unresolved. CDR3 length: 15 amino acids. Per the germline V gene, CDR1 is GTSNPN and CDR2 is SVGIG (reference sequence). V shed 4 bases and J shed 6 bases, with 19 bases lying between them. The CDR3 reads CAWNPPNPVGQPQHF. DNA for the CDR3: TGTGCCTGGAACCCCCCTAACCCAGTGGGTCAGCCCCAGCATTTT.

The chain couples TRBV9 to TRBJ1-1; D may be TRBD1 (5 bases). Germline-derived CDR1 and CDR2 are SGDLS and YYNGEE. This CDR3 is built from 14 residues. V lost 4 bases to trimming and J lost 1 base, with 11 bases between them. For the CDR3, the DNA is TGTGCCAGCAGCCCGCAGGGTGGGAACACTGAAGCTTTCTTT. This codes for CASSPQGGNTEAFF.